This TCR beta chain originates from a study of siplizumab effects on memory and regulatory T cells. Study observations and caveats: The authors mapped only a minor fraction of alloreactive clones to unstimulated subsets. Alloreactive sequences tracing back to unstimulated CD4+ memory cells were significantly reduced by siplizumab. Mappable alloreactive CD4+ clones averaged approximately 62% Treg-derived with siplizumab versus around 27% in controls. The study did not confirm that proliferating Tregs from siplizumab cultures were suppressive.

This table comes from immunoSEQ multiplex PCR, and its TCRdb copy is limited to in-frame clones, with some not included. Among some 100,000 clones, approximately 97% were seen once, and the ten largest hold 0.03% to 0.035%. Germline values: CDR1 MRHNA, CDR2 SNTAGT. Deletions cut 9 bases from V and 8 bases from J, with 12 bases between. The CDR3 sequence is 11 residues long. In regard to this clone: No antigen is known for it.

Sequences were obtained from naive CD4+ T cells sorted from blood. The chain is built from TRBV6-4 and TRBJ2-3; D not resolved. The sequence was obtained from a human donor in good health. CDR3 loop: CARDTAVTQYF. As DNA, the CDR3 is TGTGCCAGAGACACAGCAGTTACGCAGTATTTT.